A selection of T cell receptor beta chains follows, all from one sample in a study of graft-versus-host responses after intestinal transplantation. The data were produced by immunoSEQ multiplex PCR, yet TCRdb's version contains in-frame clones alone and is incomplete. Of nearly 90,000 clones listed, roughly four fifths are singletons. Their antigen targets remain unknown. This specimen consisted of unstimulated CD8+ T cells sorted from spleen or lymph node cells, obtained before intestinal transplant. The receptors shown here come from a human donor who received an intestinal transplant. Both conserved end residues are trimmed from each CDR3. Rows may omit the clone size; those that give it use once, few, many or a size class.

J,V,size,CDR3
TRBJ2-1,TRBV13,NA,ASTFGDEQF
TRBJ2-5,TRBV2,NA,ASSERRLTQETQY
TRBJ1-2,TRBV6-5,few,ASSVWEVGYGYT
TRBJ2-7,TRBV20-1,NA,SVDEQY
TRBJ1-5,TRBV19,NA,ASSVAIGQGHNQPQH
TRBJ2-3,TRBV9,once,ASSVGSGGLKDTQY
TRBJ1-2,TRBV28,NA,ASSFGGAEGYT
NA,TRBV19,NA,ASSIYAGSYEQY
TRBJ2-3,TRBV4-1,NA,ASSQGCVARRGTQY
TRBJ1-2,TRBV5-5,NA,ASTWWVLGDPSYGYT
TRBJ2-7,TRBV11-2,NA,ASSLPGQGSSYEQY
TRBJ1-6,TRBV6-9,NA,ASSEGTGTNSPLH
TRBJ2-2,TRBV2,NA,ASSEETSGGQAGTGELF
TRBJ2-3,TRBV4-1,NA,ASSQETGSGGTDTQY
TRBJ2-5,TRBV10-2,NA,ASSVKGVQLLGTQY
TRBJ2-1,TRBV7-9,NA,ASSLTSGSRNEQF
TRBJ2-7,TRBV6-5,once,ASSLRLAQKQY
TRBJ1-6,TRBV11-2,NA,ASSVKGSPLH
TRBJ1-1,TRBV20-1,NA,SAILFNEAF
TRBJ2-7,TRBV13,NA,ASSFRQGSSYEQY
TRBJ1-6,TRBV4-1,NA,ASSQVPASPLH
TRBJ2-1,TRBV6-1,NA,ASSWTSGSYNEQF
TRBJ2-7,TRBV7-7,NA,ASSPGLAGGEQY
TRBJ2-5,TRBV6-5,few,ASSYARQETQY
TRBJ1-4,TRBV13,NA,ASSSKRWGQVNEKLF
TRBJ1-5,TRBV27,NA,ASSSTQNQPQH
TRBJ2-1,TRBV13,NA,ASSLGPGWDEQF
TRBJ2-7,TRBV6-5,NA,ASSYFGGAYEQY
TRBJ1-4,TRBV5-1,NA,ASSLVTATNEKLF
TRBJ2-1,TRBV4-1,NA,ASSQEHSSSIEQF
TRBJ2-7,TRBV5-1,NA,ASSRGDGSYEQY
TRBJ2-3,TRBV5-7,NA,ASSLNPTDTQY
TRBJ2-5,TRBV7-6,NA,ASSLDGDRVGETQY
TRBJ2-1,TRBV12-5,NA,ASGLVLAGSSYNEQF
TRBJ2-5,TRBV28,NA,ATNHARTSGQETQY
TRBJ2-7,TRBV28,NA,ASSIKMVSYEQY
TRBJ1-1,TRBV6-6,NA,ASSYMGETEAF
TRBJ1-2,TRBV5-4,few,ASSPGTVNYGYT
TRBJ1-1,TRBV2,NA,ASSGIRNTEAF
TRBJ2-1,TRBV12-5,NA,ASGFWAGEIYNEQF
TRBJ1-5,TRBV5-8,NA,ASSLGTGGLQPQH
TRBJ2-3,TRBV27,NA,ASSNLLDGRGGTDTQY
TRBJ2-2,TRBV5-1,NA,ASSATPTGPNTGELF
TRBJ2-1,TRBV5-4,NA,ASSSRTTEQF
TRBJ2-7,TRBV4-1,once,ASSQGDRGYEQY
TRBJ1-3,TRBV11-3,NA,ASSLRQGGNTIY
TRBJ2-5,TRBV7-9,NA,ASSFRVEETQY
TRBJ2-1,TRBV12-1,NA,ASILGVVQF